These 32 T cell receptor beta chains were all obtained from the same sample, sequenced in a study of cytomegalovirus exposure and HLA in healthy donors. PCR used 60 Vbeta primers and 13 Jbeta primers. Produced via immunoSEQ multiplex PCR; TCRdb's table is partial and in-frame only. The sample holds about 120,000 clones, about 15% seen once. The specimen sequenced was PBMCs. These receptors were obtained from a female donor in good health and CMV-seropositive.

The chain combines TRBV27 with TRBJ1-2; D may be TRBD1 (6 bases). The V gene lost 5 bases and the J gene lost 2 bases, with 15 bases spanning the gap. The length of the CDR3 is 15 residues. Looked up from germline, CDR1 is MNHEY and CDR2 is SMNVEV (reference sequence). This CDR3 is CASSPSGTSNYGYTF. The CDR3 DNA reads as TGTGCCAGCAGTCCCTCGGGGACATCCAACTATGGCTACACCTTC.

This clone showed up just a few times. This chain uses TRBV5-4 with TRBJ2-3, with a possible D match to TRBD2 (6 bases). The CDR3 contains 16 residues. V was pared by 4 bases and J by 0 bases, with 15 bases between. CDR1 is SGHNT and CDR2 is YYREEE in the germline V gene (reference sequence). The CDR3 nucleotides read TGTGCCAGCAGCACGAAAGCGGGCGGTAGCACAGATACGCAGTATTTT. This translates into CASSTKAGGSTDTQYF. The variable domain in full, with the rest retrieved from reference TRBV5-4 and TRBJ2-3, is ETGVTQSPTHLIKTRGQQVTLRCSSQSGHNTVSWYQQALGQGPQFIFQYYREEENGRGNFPPRFSGLQFPNYSSELNVNALELDDSALYLCASSTKAGGSTDTQYFGPGTRLTVL.

The chain is built from TRBV4-1 and TRBJ2-3, with 9 bases matching TRBD2. This CDR3 has 16 residues. Germline values: CDR1 MGHRA, CDR2 YSYEKL. Germline trimming cut 2 bases from V and 0 bases from J; bases unmatched to any gene: 3. The CDR3 DNA follows: TGCGCCAGCAGCCAAAGGACTAGCGTTAGCACAGATACGCAGTATTTT. It specifies CASSQRTSVSTDTQYF.

This clone was seen more than once but under ten times. The rearrangement links TRBV29-1 to TRBJ1-1, with TRBD1 identical over 7 bases. The CDR3 is made up of 13 amino acids. Germline V gives CDR1 SQVTM, CDR2 ANQGSEA. Trimming took 7 bases from V and 6 from J; bases not matched to a gene: 11. CDR3 sequence: CSAEDRWAAEAFF. The DNA for the CDR3 is TGCAGCGCAGAGGACAGGTGGGCAGCTGAAGCTTTCTTT.

This clone has a handful of counts. This chain uses TRBV10-1 with TRBJ2-1, with 7 nucleotides matching TRBD1. Germline-derived CDR1 and CDR2 are WNHNN and SYGVQD (reference sequence). Losses at the gene ends were 4 bases for V and 3 bases for J; bases not matched to a gene: 6. CDR3 size: 15 residues. The CDR3, as DNA: TGCGCCAGCAGTGCGGGGAGACAGGGCTACAATGAGCAGTTCTTC. It is translated as CASSAGRQGYNEQFF.

A few counts support this clone. V is TRBV7-6 and J is TRBJ1-6; 8 nucleotides align to TRBD1. The CDR3 totals 17 residues. Unmatched junction bases numbered 4, after V lost 3 bases and J lost 0 bases. CDR1 and CDR2 (germline): SGHVS, FNYEAQ. The CDR3 loop reads CASSFRTGSSYNSPLHF. CDR3 in DNA: TGTGCCAGCAGCTTTAGGACAGGGAGCTCCTATAATTCACCCCTCCACTTT.

The gene calls are TRBV19 and TRBJ2-7, with 9 bases aligning to TRBD1. J gave up 3 bases and V 5 bases, and 5 bases lay outside the gene matches. Germline CDR1 LNHDA, CDR2 SQIVND (reference sequence). The CDR3 runs to 14 residues. The CDR3 reads CASSPGQGVYEQYF. DNA of the CDR3: TGTGCCAGTAGTCCGGGACAGGGTGTCTACGAGCAGTACTTC. The whole variable domain, filled in from reference TRBV19 and TRBJ2-7, reads DGGITQSPKYLFRKEGQNVTLSCEQNLNHDAMYWYRQDPGQGLRLIYYSQIVNDFQKGDIAEGYSVSREKKESFPLTVTSAQKNPTAFYLCASSPGQGVYEQYFGPGTRLTVT.

The V call is TRBV4-1, the J call TRBJ2-2; D remains unclear. In germline, CDR1 is MGHRA, CDR2 YSYEKL. This CDR3 is 15 amino acids long. Trimming shortened V by 2 bases and J by 5 bases, and 12 bases separated the two germline ends. CDR3: CASSQRLGGTGELFF. The CDR3, as DNA: TGCGCCAGCAGCCAAAGGCTAGGTGGGACCGGGGAGCTGTTTTTT.

This clone has more than one count but fewer than ten. This chain links TRBV5-1 with TRBJ2-3; D is unclear. CDR3 length equals 15 residues. V was trimmed by 0 bases and J by 6 bases, leaving 14 bases between them. Germline assignment: CDR1 SGHRS and CDR2 YFSETQ. DNA of the CDR3: TGCGCCAGCAGCTTGGACCGGTCCTCTAGGGATACGCAGTATTTT. Translating gives CASSLDRSSRDTQYF.

The chain joins TRBV7-6 to TRBJ2-3; D is unresolved. The CDR3 has 13 residues. Trimming took off 0 bases at V and 4 bases at J, with 5 bases between the two ends. Germline V gene sequence: CDR1 SGHVS, CDR2 FNYEAQ. The CDR3 DNA reads as TGTGCCAGCAGCTTAGCTCGTGCAGATACGCAGTATTTT. This sequence encodes CASSLARADTQYF.

This clone appeared a few times. V is TRBV4-1 and J is TRBJ1-2; TRBD1 matches at 8 bases. Germline trimming cut 0 bases from V and 4 bases from J; bases unmatched to any gene: 10. CDR1 and CDR2 (germline): MGHRA, YSYEKL. The length of the CDR3 is 17 residues. The CDR3 loop is CASSQDSGGADLYGYTF. The CDR3 region has the DNA TGCGCCAGCAGCCAAGATTCAGGGGGCGCCGATCTCTATGGCTACACCTTC.

This clone appeared a few times. The chain combines TRBV28 with TRBJ2-5; 8 bases are shared with TRBD1. The CDR3 runs 13 residues. Germline V CDR1 and CDR2: MDHEN, SYDVKM. V gave up 3 bases and J gave up 10 bases; unmatched junction bases: 7. CDR3 sequence reads: CASSLQGAWFQYF. DNA for the CDR3: TGTGCCAGCAGTTTGCAGGGGGCCTGGTTCCAGTACTTC. The variable domain in full, completed from reference TRBV28 and TRBJ2-5, reads DVKVTQSSRYLVKRTGEKVFLECVQDMDHENMFWYRQDPGLGLRLIYFSYDVKMKEKGDIPEGYSVSREKKERFSLILESASTNQTSMYLCASSLQGAWFQYFGPGTRLLVL.

Only a few counts were recorded for this clone. V is TRBV27 and J is TRBJ1-2; a possible D gene is TRBD1 (6 bases). The CDR3 spans 13 residues. Germline lookup yields CDR1 MNHEY and CDR2 SMNVEV (reference sequence). Trimming took 2 bases from V and 3 from J, leaving 7 bases between them. CDR3 coding DNA: TGTGCCAGCAGTTTAGGACAGTACTATGGCTACACCTTC. Translating gives CASSLGQYYGYTF.

This clone appeared a few times. The chain is built from TRBV19 and TRBJ2-1, with 7 nucleotides matching TRBD2. The length of the CDR3 is 15 residues. Looked up from germline, CDR1 is LNHDA and CDR2 is SQIVND (reference sequence). Trimming removed 5 bases from V and 5 bases from J; junction bases left unmatched: 9. CDR3 in amino acids: CASSLPTGGNNEQFF. The CDR3 DNA reads TGTGCCAGTAGTCTTCCGACGGGGGGTAACAATGAGCAGTTCTTC. Complete variable domain (other parts from reference TRBV19 and TRBJ2-1): DGGITQSPKYLFRKEGQNVTLSCEQNLNHDAMYWYRQDPGQGLRLIYYSQIVNDFQKGDIAEGYSVSREKKESFPLTVTSAQKNPTAFYLCASSLPTGGNNEQFFGPGTRLTVL.

In its sample, this clone was seen a few times. The chain joins TRBV5-1 to TRBJ2-1, with 9 bases aligning to TRBD2. The germline V gene has CDR1 SGHRS and CDR2 YFSETQ. The CDR3 is made up of 16 amino acids. V shed 0 bases and J 5 bases; nucleotides not matched to a gene: 6. CDR3 sequence reads: CASSLVAGASNNEQFF. The CDR3 nucleotides read TGCGCCAGCAGCTTGGTAGCGGGAGCGTCAAACAATGAGCAGTTCTTC.

This chain uses TRBV18 with TRBJ2-3; 7 positions match TRBD2. The CDR3 totals 15 residues. Trimming at V came to 6 bases and at J to 4 bases, leaving 10 bases not matched to a gene. Germline lookup yields CDR1 KGHSH and CDR2 LQKENI. In DNA form, the CDR3 reads TGTGCCAGCTCCCAACTAGCGTCCCGGGCAGATACGCAGTATTTT. It codes for CASSQLASRADTQYF.

This clone was seen only a few times. This chain joins TRBV15 and TRBJ2-7, with TRBD1 matching over 7 bases. Unmatched junction bases numbered 8, after V lost 2 bases and J lost 4 bases. Germline values: CDR1 LNHNV, CDR2 YYDKDF (reference sequence). The CDR3 totals 15 residues. CDR3 sequence reads: CATSRPGTVPYEQYF. DNA of the CDR3: TGTGCCACCAGCAGACCAGGGACAGTTCCTTACGAGCAGTACTTC.

This clone occurred a few times. The chain carries TRBV18 and TRBJ2-1; 10 bases match TRBD1. The CDR3 sequence is 14 residues long. CDR1 is KGHSH, CDR2 LQKENI, per germline. J gave up 5 bases and V 3 bases, and 1 base lay outside the gene matches. CDR3 in DNA: TGTGCCAGCTCACCCGGGACAGGGGACAATGAGCAGTTCTTC. Amino acid sequence: CASSPGTGDNEQFF.

This rearrangement joins TRBV2 to TRBJ1-3, with D maybe TRBD1 (6 bases). CDR3 length: 15 amino acids. V lost 3 bases and J lost 7, with 16 bases in between. The V gene's germline CDR1 is SNHLY and CDR2 FYNNEI. The CDR3 sequence is CASSEWSGGANTIYF. The DNA for the CDR3 is TGTGCCAGCAGTGAGTGGTCTGGGGGCGCGAACACCATATATTTT.

This clone is medium-sized (0.01 to 0.1%). J is TRBJ2-1 and V is TRBV6-4; maybe TRBD2 (5 bases). The CDR3 length is 13 residues. Germline CDR1 reads MRHNA; CDR2 reads SNTAGT. V gave up 6 bases and J gave up 2 bases, with 8 bases separating them. This CDR3 is CASSPGTYNEQFF. CDR3 nucleotides: TGTGCCAGCAGCCCCGGGACCTACAATGAGCAGTTCTTC.

V gene TRBV7-9 combines with J gene TRBJ2-1, with D perhaps matching TRBD2 (7 bases). The CDR3 length is 18 residues. Deletions cut 5 bases from V and 2 bases from J, with 22 bases between. Germline V gives CDR1 SEHNR, CDR2 FQNEAQ (reference sequence). The CDR3 sequence: CASSDGGRAGVTYNEQFF. In DNA form, the CDR3 reads TGTGCCAGCAGCGACGGGGGCCGGGCGGGGGTAACCTACAATGAGCAGTTCTTC.

The CDR3 bases are TGTGCCAGCAGCGGTCCAGACAGGGGGCGATTCACTGAAGCTTTCTTT. This sequence encodes CASSGPDRGRFTEAFF. The chain has TRBV25-1 and TRBJ1-1; 10 nucleotides agree with TRBD1. The CDR3 runs to 16 residues. CDR1 MGHDK and CDR2 SYGVNS come from the germline V gene. Unmatched junction bases numbered 11, after V lost 6 bases and J lost 4 bases. Based on the CDR3 plus reference TRBV25-1 and TRBJ1-1, the full variable domain is EADIYQTPRYLVIGTGKKITLECSQTMGHDKMYWYQQDPGMELHLIHYSYGVNSTEKGDLSSESTVSRIRTEHFPLTLESARPSHTSQYLCASSGPDRGRFTEAFFGQGTRLTVV.

In DNA, the CDR3 is TGTGCCTGGAGTTTATCTGGAAACACCATATATTTT. Encoded protein: CAWSLSGNTIYF. This chain connects TRBV30 to TRBJ1-3, with D unclear. The CDR3 consists of 12 residues. From germline, CDR1 is GTSNPN and CDR2 SVGIG (reference sequence). V dropped 2 bases and J dropped 1 base, with 3 bases sitting between them.

The chain links TRBV19 to TRBJ1-1; 9 nucleotides agree with TRBD1. CDR3 length: 15 residues. Germline V lookup: CDR1 LNHDA, CDR2 SQIVND (reference sequence). The V gene end was trimmed by 4 bases and the J gene end by 2 bases; junction bases not matched to a gene: 5. The CDR3 region has the DNA TGTGCCAGTAGTACCGGACAGGGGCGAAACACTGAAGCTTTCTTT. Protein: CASSTGQGRNTEAFF. Using reference TRBV19 and TRBJ1-1 for the parts outside the CDR3, the full variable domain is DGGITQSPKYLFRKEGQNVTLSCEQNLNHDAMYWYRQDPGQGLRLIYYSQIVNDFQKGDIAEGYSVSREKKESFPLTVTSAQKNPTAFYLCASSTGQGRNTEAFFGQGTRLTVV.

The CDR3 nucleotides are TGTGCCATCAGTGAGGGGGCCGCGGGGGCTTTCTTT. Translation gives CAISEGAAGAFF. This chain links TRBV10-3 with TRBJ1-1; the D gene is possibly TRBD1 (5 bases). CDR1 and CDR2 (germline): ENHRY, SYGVKD. The V end lost 2 bases, the J end lost 11 bases, and 12 bases lay between the germline ends. The CDR3 runs to 12 residues.

This chain uses TRBV6-4 with TRBJ1-2, with D possibly matching TRBD1 (6 bases). Germline lookup yields CDR1 MRHNA and CDR2 SNTAGT. V was trimmed by 5 bases and J by 1 base, leaving 8 bases between them. The CDR3 is 13 amino acids. The CDR3 loop reads CASSQGYNYGYTF. The CDR3 DNA sequence: TGTGCCAGCAGTCAGGGGTATAACTATGGCTACACCTTC.

This clone was counted between two and nine times. The J gene is TRBJ1-2, the V gene TRBV5-6, with D unclear. This CDR3 spans 15 amino acids. Germline loops: CDR1 SGHDT, CDR2 YYEEEE. V was shortened by 4 bases and J by 3 bases, with 16 bases between the two germline ends. The CDR3, as DNA: TGTGCCAGCAGCCGAGGGTCCTTGAGCGACTATGGCTACACCTTC. Translation gives CASSRGSLSDYGYTF.

This clone has a handful of counts. The chain uses TRBV20-1 and TRBJ1-2; perhaps TRBD1 as D (6 bases). Trimming took 8 bases from V and 6 from J, leaving 10 bases between them. Germline CDR1 DFQATT, CDR2 SNEGSKA (reference sequence). CDR3 size: 10 residues. DNA of the CDR3: TGCAGTTCAACAGGGAATGGCTACACCTTC. Its protein product is CSSTGNGYTF.

There are a few counts of this clone. The rearrangement joins TRBV4-2 to TRBJ1-5; 8 bases match TRBD1. CDR1 is LGHNA and CDR2 is YNFKEQ in the germline V gene. The CDR3 totals 16 residues. Trimming took 3 bases from V and 6 from J; bases not matched to a gene: 10. The CDR3 spells CASSHLTGGERQPQHF. The DNA of the CDR3 is TGTGCCAGCAGCCATCTTACAGGGGGGGAGCGTCAGCCCCAGCATTTT.

This clone was counted only a few times. The CDR3 coding sequence is TGTGCCAGCAGCCTACTGGCGGGGGCCGGGGGCTACACCTTC. The encoded protein is CASSLLAGAGGYTF. This chain connects TRBV7-9 to TRBJ1-2; D perhaps matches TRBD1 (6 bases). The ends were cut back, 5 bases at V and 8 bases at J, with 18 bases in the middle. This CDR3 has 14 residues. Germline assignment: CDR1 SEHNR and CDR2 FQNEAQ (reference sequence). Together with reference TRBV7-9 and TRBJ1-2, the CDR3 gives the full variable domain: DTGVSQNPRHKITKRGQNVTFRCDPISEHNRLYWYRQTLGQGPEFLTYFQNEAQLEKSRLLSDRFSAERPKGSFSTLEIQRTEQGDSAMYLCASSLLAGAGGYTFGSGTRLTVV.

This clone was seen a few times. The chain combines TRBV30 with TRBJ1-2; tentative D call: TRBD1 (5 bases). Germline loops: CDR1 GTSNPN, CDR2 SVGIG (reference sequence). The CDR3 contains 14 residues. V was shortened by 0 bases and J by 8 bases, with 16 bases between the two germline ends. CDR3: CAWSVAQGPLGYTF. The CDR3 DNA sequence: TGTGCCTGGAGTGTGGCTCAGGGTCCTTTAGGCTACACCTTC.

The chain recombines TRBV28 with TRBJ1-2, with 8 bases matching TRBD1. The CDR3 spans 16 residues. V shed 3 bases, J shed 6 bases, and the junction held 12 bases outside the gene matches. Per the germline V gene, CDR1 is MDHEN and CDR2 is SYDVKM. CDR3 sequence reads: CASSFAPGGVKNGYTF. The CDR3 DNA sequence: TGTGCCAGCAGTTTTGCCCCAGGGGGCGTGAAGAATGGCTACACCTTC.